A selection of T cell receptor beta chains follows, all from one sample in a study of T cell repertoires in aging, cancer and after chemotherapy. In TCRdb, the multiplex PCR reads were re-called with MiXCR into one record per CDR3 protein. The repertoire consists of 6,500 to 9,500 distinct CDR3 sequences, with more than 20% occurring once and the leading ten covering around 2.8%. Sequenced input: blood. Source of these receptors: a human donor with a blood cancer. Each CDR3 is given without its conserved first and last residue.

J gene,V gene,CDR3 protein
TRBJ2-2,TRBV28,ASSRGTGGLGELF
TRBJ2-1,TRBV5-4,ASSFSGGGHNEQF
TRBJ1-6,TRBV30,AWSVVASPLH
TRBJ2-5,TRBV5-4,ASSAKGSYQETQY
TRBJ1-3,TRBV20-1,SARPGQGLGNTIY
TRBJ2-3,TRBV30,AWRELSTDTQY
TRBJ2-5,TRBV5-4,ASSLGQGQETQY
TRBJ2-7,TRBV6-2/TRBV6-3,ASRPPPGTSYYEQY
TRBJ2-1,TRBV13,ASSSKFGEIYNEQF
TRBJ1-3,TRBV7-9,ARGGDQGNTIY
TRBJ2-3,TRBV11-2,ASSLAGISTDTQY
TRBJ1-1,TRBV19,ASSIRENTEAF
TRBJ2-7,TRBV19,ASSTLTSGGYEQY
TRBJ2-6,TRBV20-1,SASGQTSGANVLT
TRBJ1-2,TRBV12-3/TRBV12-4,ASSLASGGSYGYT
TRBJ2-1,TRBV6-5,ASSPTGRADEQF
TRBJ2-5,TRBV6-2/TRBV6-3,ASRLGPGGAETQY
TRBJ2-3,TRBV6-5,AKTPGGAGTDTQY
TRBJ1-1,TRBV13,ASSPRGGAIWTEAF
TRBJ2-2,TRBV20-1,SARAGGDTGELF
TRBJ2-5,TRBV5-4,ASRWDIGQETQY
TRBJ1-1,TRBV6-1,ASSEGEEVTEAF
TRBJ1-1,TRBV30,AWGRVLNTEAF
TRBJ1-3,TRBV6-6,ATLVGAKNTIY
TRBJ2-3,TRBV10-3,AISPRTDTQY
TRBJ2-7,TRBV27,ASSLGLAGVREQY
TRBJ1-2,TRBV28,ASSLSQGAQGYT
TRBJ2-3,TRBV29-1,SVEGRAGTDTQY
TRBJ2-5,TRBV24-1,ATSDLAGGRETQY
TRBJ2-1,TRBV5-4,ASSYGLAGNEQF
TRBJ2-1,TRBV7-9,ARSTQAGAIYNEQF
TRBJ2-3,TRBV6-6,ASRIGGSLRTDTQY
TRBJ2-1,TRBV28,ASNPNGGGSYNEQF
TRBJ2-1,TRBV6-2/TRBV6-3,ASRDGQGYNEQF
TRBJ2-7,TRBV20-1,SARESNRQY
TRBJ1-1,TRBV13,ASSQGQGKSPVFTEAF
TRBJ2-3,TRBV21-1,ASSAQPRVVTSTDTQY
TRBJ2-4,TRBV20-1,SARESAAGARNIQY
TRBJ2-3,TRBV6-2/TRBV6-3,ASSYGGATDTQY
TRBJ2-3,TRBV20-1,SAADRGRTDTQY
TRBJ2-7,TRBV30,AWSLPGTLYEQY
TRBJ2-6,TRBV5-4,ASSPVVSSTSGANVLT
TRBJ2-3,TRBV29-1,SVAGTSGGEPSTDTQY
TRBJ2-1,TRBV5-4,ASSLEGLAGGKEQF
TRBJ2-7,TRBV13,ASSPLSSGVYEQY
TRBJ1-2,TRBV30,AWSVMLNYGYT
TRBJ2-3,TRBV24-1,ATSDSGGSWGTDTQY
TRBJ1-1,TRBV15,ATSRAARGQGTGNTEAF
TRBJ1-2,TRBV18,ASSPPTGGYGYT
TRBJ2-2,TRBV2,ASSEDRIRDPGELF
TRBJ2-7,TRBV6-2/TRBV6-3,ATAGTEETYEQY
TRBJ1-4,TRBV11-2,ASSLANRIRRGWSEKLF
TRBJ1-5,TRBV19,ASTPTGAYQPQH
TRBJ2-4,TRBV27,ASSPIAGGGGSIQY
TRBJ1-3,TRBV7-9,ASSSSSRWNTIY
TRBJ2-3,TRBV10-3,AISPRDILSSTDTQY
TRBJ2-6,TRBV18,ASSRTEFMGSGANVLT
TRBJ2-3,TRBV6-6,ASTAPGGAGTDTQY
TRBJ1-2,TRBV29-1,SVEGNYGYT
TRBJ2-2,TRBV29-1,SVVGSENEGTGELF